Listed here are 25 T cell receptor beta chains from one sample, sequenced in a study of technical replicates of blood from a few donors. The protocol was immunoSEQ multiplex PCR, while the TCRdb copy is restricted to in-frame clones and leaves out a portion. Of fewer than 90,000 clones listed, around 94% were seen once; the top ten hold around 0.25%. Sequencing was done on a sample of T cells isolated from PBMCs. These receptors were taken from a human donor in good health.

The rearrangement joins TRBV5-4 to TRBJ1-1, with TRBD1 as a possible D gene (5 bases). V was shortened by 3 bases and J by 6 bases, with 18 bases between the two germline ends. CDR3 length equals 15 residues. Germline CDR1 reads SGHNT; CDR2 reads YYREEE (reference sequence). CDR3 sequence: CASSSRTGGSAEAFF. The CDR3, as DNA: TGTGCCAGCAGCTCCAGAACCGGGGGATCCGCTGAAGCTTTCTTT.

The chain joins TRBV19 to TRBJ2-2; D is possibly TRBD1 (6 bases). This CDR3 region has 15 residues. V was clipped by 9 bases and J by 6 bases, with 20 bases between them. CDR1 LNHDA and CDR2 SQIVND come from the germline V gene (reference sequence). The CDR3 region is CASEFAQGLAGELFF. The CDR3 DNA is TGTGCCAGCGAGTTCGCACAGGGTTTAGCCGGGGAGCTGTTTTTT.

The chain uses TRBV15 and TRBJ2-4, with D tentatively TRBD1 (6 bases). The CDR3 has 15 residues. V was shortened by 3 bases and J by 4 bases, with 13 bases between the two germline ends. Germline CDR1 is LNHNV and CDR2 is YYDKDF (reference sequence). CDR3 region: CATSSPGTQKNIQYF. DNA for the CDR3: TGTGCCACCAGCAGTCCCGGGACACAGAAAAACATTCAGTACTTC.

The chain carries TRBV7-9 and TRBJ1-6; tentative D call: TRBD1 (6 bases). Trimming cost V 3 bases and J 8 bases, with 11 bases left between them. The germline CDR1 and CDR2 sequences are SEHNR and FQNEAQ (reference sequence). The CDR3 length is 14 residues. In nucleotides, the CDR3 is TGTGCCAGCAGCTTTGACAGGAGAGATTCACCCCTCCACTTT. This codes for CASSFDRRDSPLHF.

J is TRBJ1-2 and V is TRBV5-1; 9 nucleotides match TRBD1. From germline, CDR1 is SGHRS and CDR2 YFSETQ. The V and J ends lost 0 bases and 4 bases, in that order; junction bases with no gene match: 7. This CDR3 region has 16 residues. CDR3 sequence reads: CASSLARGQGSYGYTF. The CDR3 bases are TGCGCCAGCAGCTTGGCCAGGGGACAGGGTTCCTATGGCTACACCTTC.

J is TRBJ2-2 and V is TRBV14, with 8 bases matching TRBD1. Per germline, CDR1 SGHDN and CDR2 FVKESK. Trimming took 3 bases from V and 7 from J; bases not matched to a gene: 10. This CDR3 is 16 amino acids long. In DNA, the CDR3 is TGTGCCAGCAGCCATCTACTGGACAGGGTAGTCGGGGAGCTGTTTTTT. Amino acid sequence: CASSHLLDRVVGELFF.

CDR3 loop: CASSHRGGYTDTQYF. In nucleotides, the CDR3 is TGCGCCAGCAGCCATCGCGGGGGGTACACAGATACGCAGTATTTT. This chain links TRBV5-1 with TRBJ2-3; 8 bases fit TRBD2. After removal of 4 bases from V and 2 bases from J, the junction contained 6 bases not matched to a gene. The CDR3 covers 15 residues. The germline CDR1 and CDR2 sequences are SGHRS and YFSETQ.

V is TRBV4-2 and J is TRBJ2-3; 7 positions match TRBD1. The CDR3 sequence is 17 residues long. The J segment lost 4 bases and the V segment lost 1 base, leaving 11 bases of the junction unmatched. Germline V gene data show CDR1 as LGHNA and CDR2 as YNFKEQ. The CDR3 DNA reads as TGTGCCAGCAGCCAAGGCGTTATTGAGGGGGCAGCAGATACGCAGTATTTT. Encoded protein: CASSQGVIEGAADTQYF.

The chain is built from TRBV12-5 and TRBJ2-2; 12 positions match TRBD1. The CDR3 totals 17 residues. J was trimmed by 7 bases and V by 3 bases; bases with no gene match: 9. Germline V CDR1 and CDR2: LGHNT, FRNRAP. The DNA of the CDR3 is TGTGCTAGTGGTTTCCATCGGGACAGGGGGCATGGCGGGGAGCTGTTTTTT. It codes for CASGFHRDRGHGGELFF.

This clone came up once. This sequence joins TRBV27 and TRBJ1-1; the D gene is possibly TRBD1 (5 bases). The CDR3 consists of 14 residues. CDR1 and CDR2 from the germline V gene are MNHEY and SMNVEV (reference sequence). V dropped 8 bases and J dropped 3 bases, with 16 bases sitting between them. The CDR3 sequence: CASSGRMVDTEAFF. The DNA of the CDR3 is TGTGCCAGCTCAGGGCGTATGGTGGACACTGAAGCTTTCTTT.

The rearrangement links TRBV19 to TRBJ1-4; 7 nucleotides line up with TRBD1. The CDR3 totals 14 residues. Germline V gene sequence: CDR1 LNHDA, CDR2 SQIVND (reference sequence). V was pared by 5 bases and J by 8 bases, with 8 bases of the junction left unmatched. CDR3 bases: TGTGCCAGTAGTGTTACAGGGGTGGCGGAAAAACTGTTTTTT. Its translation is CASSVTGVAEKLFF. The full variable domain, completed using reference TRBV19 and TRBJ1-4, is DGGITQSPKYLFRKEGQNVTLSCEQNLNHDAMYWYRQDPGQGLRLIYYSQIVNDFQKGDIAEGYSVSREKKESFPLTVTSAQKNPTAFYLCASSVTGVAEKLFFGSGTQLSVL.

The chain couples TRBV5-1 to TRBJ2-1, with 13 nucleotides matching TRBD2. This CDR3 has 15 residues. Germline trimming cut 0 bases from V and 12 bases from J; bases unmatched to any gene: 6. Germline-derived CDR1 and CDR2 are SGHRS and YFSETQ. The CDR3 bases are TGCGCCAGCAGCTTGGGCGAAAGACTAGCGGGAGGGCAGTTCTTC. It is translated as CASSLGERLAGGQFF.

The rearrangement links TRBV7-9 to TRBJ1-5, with D tentatively TRBD1 (5 bases). The germline V gene encodes CDR1 SEHNR and CDR2 FQNEAQ (reference sequence). Trimming left V 1 base short and J 5 bases short, with 6 bases between. This CDR3 is 13 amino acids long. The CDR3 region is CASSLGRDQPQHF. The CDR3 DNA reads as TGTGCCAGCAGCTTAGGCAGGGATCAGCCCCAGCATTTT.

The chain couples TRBV27 to TRBJ1-2; D is perhaps TRBD1 (5 bases). This CDR3 is 15 amino acids long. Germline CDR1 reads MNHEY; CDR2 reads SMNVEV (reference sequence). The V gene lost 8 bases and the J gene lost 1 base, with 17 bases spanning the gap. This chain's CDR3 is CASLGSGGVNYGYTF. In DNA, the CDR3 is TGTGCCAGCCTGGGGTCTGGGGGGGTTAACTATGGCTACACCTTC.

V usage is TRBV2 and J usage is TRBJ2-2; D is possibly TRBD2 (6 bases). The germline CDR1 and CDR2 sequences are SNHLY and FYNNEI. Trimming cost V 7 bases and J 4 bases, with 10 bases left between them. This CDR3 region has 13 residues. CDR3 DNA sequence: TGTGCCAGCAAACTAGCTTCCACCGGGGAGCTGTTTTTT. It specifies CASKLASTGELFF.

This chain links TRBV27 with TRBJ1-4, with a weak D call TRBD1 (5 bases). The V gene lost 6 bases and the J gene lost 6 bases, with 20 bases spanning the gap. The CDR3 sequence is 16 residues long. The germline V gene encodes CDR1 MNHEY and CDR2 SMNVEV (reference sequence). CDR3 coding DNA: TGTGCCAGCAGCCCTGAGGCAGGGCGCCGTGATGAAAAACTGTTTTTT. Its protein is CASSPEAGRRDEKLFF. Full variable domain (outside the CDR3, taken from reference TRBV27 and TRBJ1-4): EAQVTQNPRYLITVTGKKLTVTCSQNMNHEYMSWYRQDPGLGLRQIYYSMNVEVTDKGDVPEGYKVSRKEKRNFPLILESPSPNQTSLYFCASSPEAGRRDEKLFFGSGTQLSVL.

This clone was seen just once. The chain recombines TRBV6-6 with TRBJ2-2; tentative D call: TRBD2 (5 bases). CDR1 is MNHNY, CDR2 SVGAGI, per germline (reference sequence). The CDR3 spans 11 residues. V lost 10 bases and J 7 bases, leaving 10 bases between the germline ends. The CDR3 nucleotides read TGTGCCACCTACGGGGTCGGGGAGCTGTTTTTT. Its translation is CATYGVGELFF.

This chain connects TRBV29-1 to TRBJ2-1, with D possibly matching TRBD1 (6 bases). The CDR3 length is 22 residues. The germline CDR1 and CDR2 sequences are SQVTM and ANQGSEA. V lost 0 bases, J lost 4 bases, and 34 bases lay in between. CDR3 nucleotide sequence: TGCAGCGTTGAAGAGGGCGACAGGCGCGGTGGGCCAACCTTACCCGTTTACAATGAGCAGTTCTTC. It specifies CSVEEGDRRGGPTLPVYNEQFF.

The chain employs TRBV19 and TRBJ2-7, with TRBD1 identical over 7 bases. Germline assignment: CDR1 LNHDA and CDR2 SQIVND (reference sequence). The CDR3 is 14 amino acids. J was trimmed by 2 bases and V by 6 bases; bases with no gene match: 7. The CDR3 here is CASSDRELTYEQYF. Written as DNA, the CDR3 is TGTGCCAGTAGCGACAGGGAACTAACCTACGAGCAGTACTTC.

V gene TRBV6-1 combines with J gene TRBJ1-4; TRBD1 agrees at 8 bases. The junction had 10 bases not matched to a gene; V was cut back by 5 bases and J by 8 bases. The CDR3 covers 15 residues. Germline CDR1 and CDR2: MNHNS and SASEGT. The CDR3 bases are TGTGCCAGCAGTAGATTTACAGGGGGGGGCGAAAAACTGTTTTTT. Translation: CASSRFTGGGEKLFF.

The V gene is TRBV19, the J gene TRBJ1-1; the match to TRBD1 covers 8 bases. The germline gives CDR1 LNHDA, CDR2 SQIVND (reference sequence). Trimming took 6 bases from V and 6 from J; bases not matched to a gene: 6. This CDR3 is built from 13 residues. The CDR3 sequence: CASSIGQGPEAFF. In DNA, the CDR3 is TGTGCCAGTAGCATCGGACAGGGTCCTGAAGCTTTCTTT.

The chain uses TRBV30 and TRBJ2-7, with D perhaps matching TRBD1 (6 bases). The V gene's germline CDR1 is GTSNPN and CDR2 SVGIG (reference sequence). CDR3 size: 13 residues. The V gene lost 0 bases and the J gene lost 3 bases, with 9 bases spanning the gap. The CDR3 protein is CAWSVRGGYEQYF. The CDR3 nucleotides are TGTGCCTGGAGTGTTCGAGGGGGCTACGAGCAGTACTTC.

Only one count was recorded for this clone. J is TRBJ2-1 and V is TRBV10-3; D remains unclear. Trimming removed 6 bases at V and 7 bases at J, with 16 bases between. The CDR3 is made up of 14 amino acids. Per the germline V gene, CDR1 is ENHRY and CDR2 is SYGVKD. The CDR3 protein is CAIRPRNQENEQFF. As DNA, the CDR3 is TGTGCCATCAGGCCGAGAAACCAGGAAAATGAGCAGTTCTTC.

The genes are TRBV6-1 and TRBJ2-7; 8 nucleotides line up with TRBD2. V lost 1 base and J lost 0; bases outside the gene matches: 2. Looked up from germline, CDR1 is MNHNS and CDR2 is SASEGT. This CDR3 spans 15 amino acids. CDR3 residues: CASSEVLAGSYEQYF. The CDR3 nucleotides are TGTGCCAGCAGTGAAGTTCTAGCGGGCTCCTACGAGCAGTACTTC.

The chain employs TRBV15 and TRBJ2-7, with 7 nucleotides matching TRBD1. V was clipped by 5 bases and J by 0 bases; unmatched bases: 4. The CDR3 loop spans 14 amino acids. In germline, CDR1 is LNHNV, CDR2 YYDKDF (reference sequence). The CDR3 reads CATSDRVSSYEQYF. CDR3 sequence (DNA): TGTGCCACCAGCGACAGGGTGAGCTCCTACGAGCAGTACTTC.